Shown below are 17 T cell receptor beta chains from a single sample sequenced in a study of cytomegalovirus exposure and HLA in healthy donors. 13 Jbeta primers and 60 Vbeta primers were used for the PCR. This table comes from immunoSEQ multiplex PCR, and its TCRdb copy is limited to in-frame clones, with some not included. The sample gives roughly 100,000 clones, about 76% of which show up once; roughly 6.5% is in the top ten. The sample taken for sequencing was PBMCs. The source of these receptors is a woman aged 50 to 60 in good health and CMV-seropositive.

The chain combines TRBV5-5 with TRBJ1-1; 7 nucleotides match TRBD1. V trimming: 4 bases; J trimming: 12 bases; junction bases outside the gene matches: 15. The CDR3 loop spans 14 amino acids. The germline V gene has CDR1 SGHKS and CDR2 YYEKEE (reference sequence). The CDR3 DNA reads TGTGCCAGCAGCCCTCGAGGACAGGACGTTGGGACTTTCTTT. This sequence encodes CASSPRGQDVGTFF.

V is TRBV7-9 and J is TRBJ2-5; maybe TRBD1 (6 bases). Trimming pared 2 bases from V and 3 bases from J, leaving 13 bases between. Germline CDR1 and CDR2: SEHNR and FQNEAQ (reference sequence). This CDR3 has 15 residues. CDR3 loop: CASSLLLEGEETQYF. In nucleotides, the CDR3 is TGTGCCAGCAGCTTACTTCTTGAGGGGGAAGAGACCCAGTACTTC.

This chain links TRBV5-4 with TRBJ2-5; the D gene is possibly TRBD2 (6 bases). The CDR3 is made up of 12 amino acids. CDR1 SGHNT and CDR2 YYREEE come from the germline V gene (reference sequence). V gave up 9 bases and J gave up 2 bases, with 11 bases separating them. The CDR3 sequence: CATRRDQETQYF. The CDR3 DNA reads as TGTGCCACAAGGCGGGATCAAGAGACCCAGTACTTC. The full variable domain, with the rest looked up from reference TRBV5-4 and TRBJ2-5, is ETGVTQSPTHLIKTRGQQVTLRCSSQSGHNTVSWYQQALGQGPQFIFQYYREEENGRGNFPPRFSGLQFPNYSSELNVNALELDDSALYLCATRRDQETQYFGPGTRLLVL.

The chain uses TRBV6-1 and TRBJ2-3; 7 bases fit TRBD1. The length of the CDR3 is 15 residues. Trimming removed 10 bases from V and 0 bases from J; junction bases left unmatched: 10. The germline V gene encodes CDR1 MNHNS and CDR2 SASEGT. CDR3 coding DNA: TGTGCCACCCGGACAGGCGGGTCTAGCACAGATACGCAGTATTTT. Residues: CATRTGGSSTDTQYF.

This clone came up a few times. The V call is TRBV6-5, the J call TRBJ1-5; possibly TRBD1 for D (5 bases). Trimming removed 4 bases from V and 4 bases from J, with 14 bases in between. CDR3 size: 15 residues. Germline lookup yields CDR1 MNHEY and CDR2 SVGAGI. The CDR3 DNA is TGTGCCAGCAGTTGGGGTAGGGGCGGAAATCAGCCCCAGCATTTT. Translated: CASSWGRGGNQPQHF.

For the CDR3, the DNA is TGTGCCAGCAGCTTAGCGGCGGGGGCCCCCTTGGATACGCAGTATTTT. Translated, it gives CASSLAAGAPLDTQYF. The chain joins TRBV7-2 to TRBJ2-3; D possibly corresponds to TRBD2 (7 bases). CDR1 and CDR2 from the germline V gene are SGHTA and FQGNSA. The CDR3 is 16 amino acids. V was trimmed by 0 bases and J by 6 bases, leaving 16 bases between them.

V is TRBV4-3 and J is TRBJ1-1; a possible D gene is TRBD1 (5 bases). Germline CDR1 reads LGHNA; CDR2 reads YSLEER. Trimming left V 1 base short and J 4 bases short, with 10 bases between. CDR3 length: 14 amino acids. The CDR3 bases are TGCGCCAGCAGCCAAGGGGGGGTCGGCACTGAAGCTTTCTTT. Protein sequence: CASSQGGVGTEAFF.

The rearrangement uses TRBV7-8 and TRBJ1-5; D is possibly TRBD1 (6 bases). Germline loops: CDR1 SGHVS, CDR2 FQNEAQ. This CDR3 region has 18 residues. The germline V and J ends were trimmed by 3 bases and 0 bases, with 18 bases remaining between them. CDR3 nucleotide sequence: TGTGCCAGCAGCTTTGAACAGGGTATCCCTTATAGCAATCAGCCCCAGCATTTT. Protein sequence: CASSFEQGIPYSNQPQHF.

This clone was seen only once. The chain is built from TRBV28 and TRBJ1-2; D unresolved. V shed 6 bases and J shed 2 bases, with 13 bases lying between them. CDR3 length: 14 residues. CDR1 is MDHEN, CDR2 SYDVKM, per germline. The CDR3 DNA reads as TGTGCCAGCAGCCGGGAGACTGAAAACTATGGCTACACCTTC. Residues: CASSRETENYGYTF.

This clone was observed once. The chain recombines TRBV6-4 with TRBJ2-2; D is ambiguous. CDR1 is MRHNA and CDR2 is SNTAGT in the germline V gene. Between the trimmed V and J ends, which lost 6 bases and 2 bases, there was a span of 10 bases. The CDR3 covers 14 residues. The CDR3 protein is CASSISPNTGELFF. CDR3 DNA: TGTGCCAGCAGCATTAGCCCCAACACCGGGGAGCTGTTTTTT.

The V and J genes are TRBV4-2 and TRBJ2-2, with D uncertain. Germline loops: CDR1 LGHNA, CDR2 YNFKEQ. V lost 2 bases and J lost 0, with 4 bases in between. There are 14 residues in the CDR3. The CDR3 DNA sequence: TGTGCCAGCAGCCAACTTACGAACACCGGGGAGCTGTTTTTT. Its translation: CASSQLTNTGELFF.

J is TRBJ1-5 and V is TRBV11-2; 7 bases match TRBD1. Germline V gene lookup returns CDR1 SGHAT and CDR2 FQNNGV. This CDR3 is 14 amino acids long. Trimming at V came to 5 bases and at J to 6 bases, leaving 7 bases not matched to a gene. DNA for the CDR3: TGTGCCAGCAGCGAAGAAGCAGGGGGTCAGCCCCAGCATTTT. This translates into CASSEEAGGQPQHF.

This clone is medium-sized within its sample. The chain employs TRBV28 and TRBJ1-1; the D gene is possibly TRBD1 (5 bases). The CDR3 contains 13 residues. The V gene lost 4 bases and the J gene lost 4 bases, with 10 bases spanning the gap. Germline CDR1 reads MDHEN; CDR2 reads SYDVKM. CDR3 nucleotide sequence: TGTGCCAGCAGTTATCTACAGGTCACTGAAGCTTTCTTT. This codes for CASSYLQVTEAFF.

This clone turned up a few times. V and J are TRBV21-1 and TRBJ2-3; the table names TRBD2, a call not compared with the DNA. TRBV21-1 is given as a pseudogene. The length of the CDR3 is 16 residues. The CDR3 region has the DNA TGTGCCAGCAGCAAATTCGGGAGCGGGGGCGCAGATACGCAGTATTTT. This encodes CASSKFGSGGADTQYF.

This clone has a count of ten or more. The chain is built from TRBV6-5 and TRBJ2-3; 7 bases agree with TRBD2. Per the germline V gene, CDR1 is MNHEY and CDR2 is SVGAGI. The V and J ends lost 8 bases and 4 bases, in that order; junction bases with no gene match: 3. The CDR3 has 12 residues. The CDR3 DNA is TGTGCCAGCGGGCGGGGGTCAGATACGCAGTATTTT. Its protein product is CASGRGSDTQYF.

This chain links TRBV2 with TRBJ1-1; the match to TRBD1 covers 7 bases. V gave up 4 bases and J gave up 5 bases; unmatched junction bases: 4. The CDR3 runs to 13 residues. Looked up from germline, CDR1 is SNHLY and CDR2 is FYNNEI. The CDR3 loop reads CASSVEGATEAFF. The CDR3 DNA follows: TGTGCCAGCAGTGTGGAGGGGGCAACTGAAGCTTTCTTT.

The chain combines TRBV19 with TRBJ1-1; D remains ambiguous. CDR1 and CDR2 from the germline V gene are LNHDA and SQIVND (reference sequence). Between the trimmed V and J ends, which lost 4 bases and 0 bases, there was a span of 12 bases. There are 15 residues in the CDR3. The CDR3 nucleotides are TGTGCCAGTAGTAACGCCAGACAAATGAACACTGAAGCTTTCTTT. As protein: CASSNARQMNTEAFF.